These 30 T cell receptor beta chains originate from one sample sequenced in a study of response to subunit inactivated influenza vaccine. From the RT-PCR reads, TCRdb called clonotypes with MiXCR, one entry per CDR3 protein. The top ten hold roughly 7.2% of the sample, which has roughly 710,000 distinct CDR3 sequences, 12% to 15% seen once. The source was PBMCs from blood, collected around 14 days before vaccination. Receptors were obtained from a man aged 45-65 years who received an inactivated influenza vaccine.

This clonotype was counted at least ten times. The chain links TRBV29-1 to TRBJ2-1; D is tentatively TRBD1 or TRBD2 (5 bases each). The V end was cut by 4 bases, the J end by 4 bases, with 17 bases between. This CDR3 region has 15 residues. The germline CDR1 and CDR2 sequences are SQVTM and ANQGSEA. The CDR3 is CSVALGRGVYNEQFF. DNA for the CDR3: TGCAGCGTTGCCCTTGGGCGAGGGGTATACAATGAGCAGTTCTTC.

A few counts support this clonotype. This chain links TRBV4-3 with TRBJ2-5; TRBD2 aligns across 12 bases. Germline V lookup: CDR1 LGHNA, CDR2 YSLEER. V lost 4 bases to trimming and J lost 3 bases; unmatched junction nucleotides: 3. The CDR3 is 15 residues long. CDR3 sequence: CASSRRLAGEETQYF. In DNA form, the CDR3 reads TGCGCCAGCAGCCGAAGACTAGCGGGAGAAGAGACCCAGTACTTC.

This clonotype was recorded a few times. This rearrangement joins TRBV5-1 to TRBJ2-2, with D tentatively TRBD1 (6 bases). The CDR3 spans 15 residues. Germline values: CDR1 SGHRS, CDR2 YFSETQ. Trimming removed 4 bases from V and 2 bases from J, with 12 bases in between. The CDR3 loop reads CASSTPTGNTGELFF. The CDR3, as DNA: TGCGCCAGCAGCACCCCGACAGGAAACACCGGGGAGCTGTTTTTT.

DNA of the CDR3: TGCAGTGCTACCAACCACATGAACACTGAAGCTTTCTTT. Residues: CSATNHMNTEAFF. V and J are TRBV20-1 and TRBJ1-1; D gene uncertain. With 4 bases removed from V and 0 bases from J, the gap between germline ends came to 9 bases. The germline CDR1 and CDR2 sequences are DFQATT and SNEGSKA (reference sequence). The CDR3 is 13 amino acids.

The table lists this clonotype with a few counts. V usage is TRBV6-4 and J usage is TRBJ1-1; D not certain. Trimming left V 3 bases short and J 6 bases short, with 11 bases between. Germline CDR1 reads MRHNA; CDR2 reads SNTAGT. The CDR3 has 13 amino acids. CDR3 residues: CASSDLGRAEAFF. The DNA for the CDR3 is TGTGCCAGCAGTGATCTAGGGCGGGCTGAAGCTTTCTTT.

The chain joins TRBV12-3 or TRBV12-4 to TRBJ2-1; D gene uncertain. Trimming stripped 8 bases from V and 5 bases from J, with 19 bases between. The CDR3 totals 15 residues. The CDR3 loop reads CASSMGLPLHNEQFF. CDR3 bases: TGTGCCAGCTCGATGGGTCTACCACTCCACAATGAGCAGTTCTTC.

This clonotype was recorded a few times. The genes are TRBV7-9 and TRBJ2-7, with D perhaps matching TRBD1 (5 bases). Germline CDR1 SEHNR, CDR2 FQNEAQ (reference sequence). CDR3 length: 16 amino acids. V lost 3 bases, J lost 6 bases, and 21 bases lay in between. The DNA for the CDR3 is TGTGCCAGCAGCTTTTCCGCAACAGGCACTTTCGGCGAGCAGTACTTC. Translation: CASSFSATGTFGEQYF.

Many counts were recorded for this clonotype. The J gene is TRBJ2-7, the V gene TRBV5-1; D ambiguous. The germline CDR1 and CDR2 sequences are SGHRS and YFSETQ. CDR3 length: 12 amino acids. The V end lost 5 bases, the J end lost 3 bases, and 9 bases lay between the germline ends. The CDR3 DNA reads TGCGCCAGCAGTATTGTCGACTACGAGCAGTACTTC. It encodes CASSIVDYEQYF.

The chain is built from TRBV28 and TRBJ2-7; D is possibly TRBD1 or TRBD2 (6 bases each). Germline-derived CDR1 and CDR2 are MDHEN and SYDVKM. Deletions cut 4 bases from V and 6 bases from J, with 25 bases between. This CDR3 comprises 17 residues. Here the CDR3 reads CASSSPILTRGGSEQYF. The CDR3 nucleotides are TGTGCCAGCAGTTCCCCAATCCTGACTAGAGGGGGTTCCGAGCAGTACTTC. The whole variable domain, remainder taken from reference TRBV28 and TRBJ2-7, is DVKVTQSSRYLVKRTGEKVFLECVQDMDHENMFWYRQDPGLGLRLIYFSYDVKMKEKGDIPEGYSVSREKKERFSLILESASTNQTSMYLCASSSPILTRGGSEQYFGPGTRLTVT.

This clonotype occurred a few times. The V call is TRBV12-3 or TRBV12-4, the J call TRBJ2-5; no clear D. The CDR3 runs to 11 residues. Trimming cost V 5 bases and J 6 bases, with 7 bases left between them. CDR3 nucleotides: TGTGCCAGCAGTACCCTACAGACCCAGTACTTC. As protein: CASSTLQTQYF.

The chain carries TRBV29-1 and TRBJ2-1; a possible D gene is TRBD1 (6 bases). V was cut by 5 bases and J by 3 bases, with 11 bases left in between. The CDR3 length is 13 residues. Germline V gene lookup returns CDR1 SQVTM and CDR2 ANQGSEA. The CDR3 sequence: CSVQPDSYNEQFF. The DNA of the CDR3 is TGCAGCGTTCAACCGGACAGCTACAATGAGCAGTTCTTC.

At least ten counts were recorded for this clonotype. The rearrangement uses TRBV12-3 or TRBV12-4 and TRBJ2-1; the D gene is possibly TRBD1 (5 bases). Deletions cut 2 bases from V and 13 bases from J, with 15 bases between. This CDR3 is 13 amino acids long. The CDR3 coding sequence is TGTGCCAGCAGTTTAACGGGCAGGGCACTCCAGTTCTTC. As protein: CASSLTGRALQFF.

This clonotype was seen at least ten times. The V gene is TRBV7-9, the J gene TRBJ2-1; perhaps TRBD2 as D (5 bases). The CDR3 covers 10 residues. Deletions cut 8 bases from V and 7 bases from J, with 6 bases between. Germline V gene sequence: CDR1 SEHNR, CDR2 FQNEAQ (reference sequence). The CDR3 reads CASGGNEQFF. The CDR3 DNA follows: TGTGCCAGCGGAGGAAATGAGCAGTTCTTC.

The sample holds a few counts of this clonotype. The gene calls are TRBV20-1 and TRBJ2-7; D gene uncertain. Trimming removed 4 bases from V and 5 bases from J, with 12 bases in between. CDR3 length equals 12 residues. In germline, CDR1 is DFQATT, CDR2 SNEGSKA (reference sequence). CDR3 nucleotide sequence: TGCAGTGCTATTGATAGCCCGAACGAGCAGTACTTC. Translating gives CSAIDSPNEQYF.

This clonotype was observed a few times. J is TRBJ2-1 and V is TRBV28, with 9 bases identical to TRBD1. With V trimmed by 2 bases and J by 3 bases, 5 bases remained unmatched. The CDR3 length is 16 residues. The germline gives CDR1 MDHEN, CDR2 SYDVKM. The chain's CDR3 is CASSLVKTGGYNEQFF. CDR3 nucleotides: TGTGCCAGCAGTTTAGTCAAGACAGGGGGCTACAATGAGCAGTTCTTC.

V and J are TRBV7-3 and TRBJ2-7; no definite D call. The CDR3 extends over 15 amino acids. Deletions cut 1 base from V and 8 bases from J, with 18 bases between. Germline loops: CDR1 SGHTA, CDR2 FQGTGA. CDR3: CASSLSIDTTTKQYF. As DNA, the CDR3 is TGTGCCAGCAGCTTAAGTATCGACACAACTACGAAGCAGTACTTC.

This clonotype was recorded a few times. The rearrangement uses TRBV9 and TRBJ2-5; the match to TRBD2 covers 7 bases. Germline-derived CDR1 and CDR2 are SGDLS and YYNGEE. The CDR3 sequence is 16 residues long. Losses at the gene ends were 3 bases for V and 7 bases for J; bases not matched to a gene: 15. The CDR3 DNA follows: TGTGCCAGCAGCGCCCCGACTAGCATGGGTGATAGGACCCAGTACTTC. Residues: CASSAPTSMGDRTQYF.

This clonotype was seen repeatedly, ten times or more. The V and J genes are TRBV5-1 and TRBJ1-2, with TRBD1 identical over 7 bases. Germline V gives CDR1 SGHRS, CDR2 YFSETQ. This CDR3 has 14 amino acids. The V gene end was trimmed by 4 bases and the J gene end by 0 bases; junction bases not matched to a gene: 3. The DNA of the CDR3 is TGCGCCAGCAGCGAGGGACAGTCTAACTATGGCTACACCTTC. Encoded protein: CASSEGQSNYGYTF.

This clonotype was recorded at least ten times. The V gene is TRBV20-1, the J gene TRBJ1-1; D call uncertain. Germline values: CDR1 DFQATT, CDR2 SNEGSKA (reference sequence). Between the trimmed V and J ends, which lost 2 bases and 2 bases, there was a span of 9 bases. This CDR3 comprises 13 residues. CDR3 in amino acids: CSARSGHNTEAFF. CDR3 nucleotide sequence: TGCAGTGCTAGAAGCGGTCATAACACTGAAGCTTTCTTT.

This clonotype was detected only a few times. The chain has TRBV5-1 and TRBJ2-5; perhaps TRBD1 as D (6 bases). This CDR3 has 14 residues. With 0 bases removed from V and 6 bases from J, the gap between germline ends came to 12 bases. Germline CDR1 SGHRS, CDR2 YFSETQ. CDR3 residues: CASSLEQGMQTQYF. DNA for the CDR3: TGCGCCAGCAGCTTGGAACAGGGTATGCAGACCCAGTACTTC.

The chain has TRBV14 and TRBJ2-7; D may be TRBD1 (5 bases). V lost 4 bases to trimming and J lost 0 bases, with 22 bases between them. CDR1 and CDR2 from the germline V gene are SGHDN and FVKESK. The CDR3 totals 18 residues. The CDR3 DNA reads as TGTGCCAGCAGCCCCAGAAGGAATAGACAGTTGTTCTCCTACGAGCAGTACTTC. Protein sequence: CASSPRRNRQLFSYEQYF.

In its sample, this clonotype was seen a few times. DNA of the CDR3: TGTGCCAGCAGTTTCCCCGGGCTGTCGGGCGAGCAGTACTTC. Its translation: CASSFPGLSGEQYF. V and J are TRBV28 and TRBJ2-7; D gene uncertain. The germline V gene encodes CDR1 MDHEN and CDR2 SYDVKM. The CDR3 length is 14 residues. With 3 bases removed from V and 6 bases from J, the gap between germline ends came to 15 bases.

This clonotype was observed a handful of times. The CDR3 DNA follows: TGTGCCAGCTCACCCCGGCCGGGACAGGGGGCCTGGGAGCAGTACTTC. Translating it yields CASSPRPGQGAWEQYF. The chain recombines TRBV18 with TRBJ2-7, with 12 bases identical to TRBD1. J lost 7 bases, V lost 3 bases, and 10 bases had no gene match. This CDR3 region has 16 residues. From germline, CDR1 is KGHSH and CDR2 LQKENI.

The gene calls are TRBV27 and TRBJ1-4, with D possibly matching TRBD1 (6 bases). V was cut by 2 bases and J by 6 bases, with 13 bases left in between. The CDR3 sequence is 15 residues long. CDR1 and CDR2 from the germline V gene are MNHEY and SMNVEV (reference sequence). The CDR3 bases are TGTGCCAGCAGTTTAGCCGGGACAAACCATGAAAAACTGTTTTTT. It translates to CASSLAGTNHEKLFF.

V is TRBV7-9 and J is TRBJ2-7; a possible D gene is TRBD1 (6 bases). The ends were cut back, 5 bases at V and 4 bases at J, with 18 bases in the middle. This CDR3 region has 15 residues. Per the germline V gene, CDR1 is SEHNR and CDR2 is FQNEAQ (reference sequence). Here the CDR3 DNA reads TGTGCCAGCAGCCTGATCTCGGGACAATATTACGAGCAGTACTTC. This codes for CASSLISGQYYEQYF.

This chain uses TRBV29-1 with TRBJ1-1; TRBD1 aligns across 8 bases. V dropped 8 bases and J dropped 7; count of bases not matched to a gene: 9. This CDR3 comprises 12 residues. Germline V gene sequence: CDR1 SQVTM, CDR2 ANQGSEA. CDR3 DNA sequence: TGCAGCCAAAGGGCAGGGGGCGGTGAAGCTTTCTTT. It codes for CSQRAGGGEAFF.

This clonotype was recorded at least ten times. The J gene is TRBJ1-4, the V gene TRBV7-8; 9 bases align to TRBD1. The CDR3 is 17 residues long. Germline loops: CDR1 SGHVS, CDR2 FQNEAQ. Trimming removed 8 bases from V and 1 base from J; junction bases left unmatched: 11. CDR3 region: CASLRNRGLETNEKLFF. The CDR3 region has the DNA TGTGCCAGCTTGAGGAACAGGGGGCTGGAAACTAATGAAAAACTGTTTTTT.

This clonotype was counted between two and nine times. The chain has TRBV11-2 and TRBJ2-2, with D possibly TRBD1 on 6 matching bases. The CDR3 is 17 amino acids. With 4 bases removed from V and 6 bases from J, the gap between germline ends came to 21 bases. Germline values: CDR1 SGHAT, CDR2 FQNNGV. The CDR3 DNA is TGTGCCAGCAGCTCCCTTTTAAAGGGGGATAGGGCCGGGGAGCTGTTTTTT. It yields the protein CASSSLLKGDRAGELFF.

V and J are TRBV12-3 or TRBV12-4 and TRBJ2-3; 9 bases are shared with TRBD1. This CDR3 region has 15 residues. The CDR3, as DNA: TGTGCAACTATGGAGACAGGGGGAGGCACAGATACGCAGTATTTT. Its translation: CATMETGGGTDTQYF.

The chain combines TRBV7-9 with TRBJ2-5; tentative D call: TRBD2 (6 bases). Trimming shortened V by 4 bases and J by 5 bases, and 20 bases separated the two germline ends. CDR1 and CDR2 from the germline V gene are SEHNR and FQNEAQ (reference sequence). The CDR3 is 16 residues long. CDR3 DNA: TGTGCCAGCAGCTCAAGCCCACTAGCAGCGCTCGAGACCCAGTACTTC. Its protein product is CASSSSPLAALETQYF.